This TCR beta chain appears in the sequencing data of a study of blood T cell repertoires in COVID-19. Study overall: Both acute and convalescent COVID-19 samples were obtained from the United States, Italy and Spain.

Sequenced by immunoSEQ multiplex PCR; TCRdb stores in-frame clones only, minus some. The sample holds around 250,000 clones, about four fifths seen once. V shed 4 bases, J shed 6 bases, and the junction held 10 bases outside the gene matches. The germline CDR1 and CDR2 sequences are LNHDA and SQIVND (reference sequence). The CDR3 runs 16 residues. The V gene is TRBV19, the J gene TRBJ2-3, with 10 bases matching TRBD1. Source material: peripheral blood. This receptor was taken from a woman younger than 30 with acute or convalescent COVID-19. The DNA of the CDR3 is TGTGCCAGTAGTAAGATCCCGGGACAGGGGTGGGATACGCAGTATTTT. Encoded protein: CASSKIPGQGWDTQYF.